These 2 T cell receptor beta chains share one sample of origin, sequenced in a study of cytomegalovirus exposure and HLA in healthy donors. The PCR employed 60 Vbeta primers together with 13 Jbeta primers. Profiled with immunoSEQ multiplex PCR; TCRdb holds only in-frame clones, not every one. Here the sample spans roughly 90,000 clones, 80% to 90% being singletons. Sequencing was done on a sample of PBMCs. The source is a man under 40 in good health and CMV-seropositive.

This chain connects TRBV7-9 to TRBJ2-7; 14 positions match TRBD2. CDR1 and CDR2 from the germline V gene are SEHNR and FQNEAQ (reference sequence). This CDR3 contains 15 residues. With V trimmed by 3 bases and J by 2 bases, 0 bases remained unmatched. The CDR3 nucleotides are TGTGCCAGCAGCTTGGGACTAGCGGGGGCCTACGAGCAGTACTTC. This translates into CASSLGLAGAYEQYF.

This chain connects TRBV27 to TRBJ1-1; D is ambiguous. Per the germline V gene, CDR1 is MNHEY and CDR2 is SMNVEV (reference sequence). The CDR3 runs to 13 residues. V lost 7 bases, J lost 1 base, and 10 bases lay in between. CDR3 amino acids: CASKGGQNTEAFF. The CDR3 DNA reads as TGTGCCAGCAAGGGCGGGCAGAACACTGAAGCTTTCTTT.